The text below deals with one TCR beta chain. Its antigen remains unknown. The data originate from a study of somatic mutations in cytotoxic T cells in rheumatoid arthritis. The wider study: Purity of nearly 100% was reached when some V beta antibody-stained T-cell populations were flow-sorted, including V beta1+ cells sequenced for TCRB.

Study-wide points: Among rheumatoid arthritis patients and age-matched healthy controls, CD8+ T-cell clonality was not significantly different. A largest CD8+ clone above 20% of CD8+ cells occurred in about an eighth of the 65 patients. Antigens recognized by the expanded CD8+ clones were unknown.

Clones were sequenced by immunoSEQ multiplex PCR, and TCRdb holds only the in-frame ones, with some missing. The sample shows some 40,000 clones, about four fifths of them seen only once. The sample consisted of CD8+ T cells sorted from blood. The sequence derives from a man between 35 and 55 years old in good health.

The CDR3 DNA sequence: TGTGCCTGGAGGGCGGGAGTTCGGGAGACCCAGTACTTC. This sequence encodes CAWRAGVRETQYF. The rearrangement links TRBV30 to TRBJ2-5; 7 bases agree with TRBD2. CDR1 is GTSNPN, CDR2 SVGIG, per germline (reference sequence). The CDR3 is 13 residues long. Germline trimming cut 3 bases from V and 5 bases from J; bases unmatched to any gene: 6.